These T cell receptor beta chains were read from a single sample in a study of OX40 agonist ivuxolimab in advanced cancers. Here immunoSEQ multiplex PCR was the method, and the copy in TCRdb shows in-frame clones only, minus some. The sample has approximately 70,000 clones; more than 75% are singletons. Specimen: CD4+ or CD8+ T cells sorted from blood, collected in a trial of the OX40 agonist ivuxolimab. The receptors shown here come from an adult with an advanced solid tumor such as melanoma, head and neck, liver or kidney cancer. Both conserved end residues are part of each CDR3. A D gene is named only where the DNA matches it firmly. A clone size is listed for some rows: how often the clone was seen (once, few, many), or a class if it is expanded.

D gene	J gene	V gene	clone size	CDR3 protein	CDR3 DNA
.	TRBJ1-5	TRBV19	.	CASSAARPNQPQHF	TGTGCCAGTAGTGCCGCCAGACCCAATCAGCCCCAGCATTTT
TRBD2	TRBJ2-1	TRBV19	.	CASYSGGRGEQFF	TGTGCCAGTTATAGCGGGGGGAGGGGTGAGCAGTTCTTC
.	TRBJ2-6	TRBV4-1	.	CASSQPRGSGANVLTF	TGCGCCAGCAGCCAACCCCGCGGTTCTGGGGCCAACGTCCTGACTTTC
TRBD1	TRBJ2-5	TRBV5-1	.	CASTNQGAGAETQYF	TGCGCCAGCACTAACCAGGGGGCCGGAGCGGAGACCCAGTACTTC
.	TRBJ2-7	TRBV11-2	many	CASSGGSVGPYEQYF	TGTGCCAGCAGCGGTGGGAGCGTCGGTCCCTACGAGCAGTACTTC
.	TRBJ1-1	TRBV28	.	CASRIGARREAFF	TGTGCCAGCAGGATAGGGGCCAGGCGTGAAGCTTTCTTT
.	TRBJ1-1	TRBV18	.	CASSPLGDMNTEAFF	TGTGCCAGCTCACCCCTCGGCGACATGAACACTGAAGCTTTCTTT
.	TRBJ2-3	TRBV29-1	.	CSATGGPDTQYF	TGCAGCGCGACGGGGGGCCCGGATACGCAGTATTTT
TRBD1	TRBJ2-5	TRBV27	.	CASSRSQGWETQYF	TGTGCCAGCAGTCGCTCACAGGGGTGGGAGACCCAGTACTTC
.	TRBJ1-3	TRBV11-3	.	CASSLSDSGNTIYF	TGTGCCAGCAGCTTAAGTGACTCTGGAAACACCATATATTTT
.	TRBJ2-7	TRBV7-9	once	CASSSSTTYEQYF	TGTGCCAGCAGCTCCAGTACCACCTACGAGCAGTACTTC
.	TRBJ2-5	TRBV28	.	CATSEFRDQETQYF	TGTGCCACTTCCGAATTTCGCGACCAAGAGACCCAGTACTTC
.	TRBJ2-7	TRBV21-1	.	CASILPLTGQRITYEQYF	TGTGCCAGCATCCTCCCTCTTACCGGACAGAGAATTACCTACGAGCAGTACTTC
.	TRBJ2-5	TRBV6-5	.	CAISDPMGSGTQYF	TGTGCCATCAGTGACCCCATGGGAAGCGGGACCCAGTACTTC
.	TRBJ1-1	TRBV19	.	CASSIWGRTGNTEAFF	TGTGCCAGTAGTATTTGGGGGCGGACTGGGAACACTGAAGCTTTCTTT
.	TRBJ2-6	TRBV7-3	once	CASSPTGTGANVLTF	TGTGCCAGCAGCCCTACAGGGACTGGGGCCAACGTCCTGACTTTC
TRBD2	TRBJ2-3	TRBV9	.	CASSVGDGRSFTDTQYF	TGTGCCAGCAGCGTAGGGGACGGGAGGTCTTTCACAGATACGCAGTATTTT
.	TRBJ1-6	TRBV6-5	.	CASSYNPLNGSPLHF	TGTGCCAGCAGTTATAACCCCCTGAATGGGTCACCCCTCCACTTT
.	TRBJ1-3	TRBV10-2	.	CASSPGDSSGNTIYF	TGCGCCAGCAGTCCTGGAGACAGTTCTGGAAACACCATATATTTT
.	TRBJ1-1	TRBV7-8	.	CASSLLQGTEAFF	TGTGCCAGCAGCTTGCTGCAGGGGACTGAAGCTTTCTTT
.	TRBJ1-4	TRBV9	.	CASSAQDSHNEKLFF	TGTGCCAGCAGCGCCCAGGACAGCCACAATGAAAAACTGTTTTTT
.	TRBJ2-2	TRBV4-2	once	CASGRQGTGELFF	TGTGCCAGCGGCCGCCAGGGGACCGGGGAGCTGTTTTTT
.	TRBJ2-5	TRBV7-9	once	CASSLALGETQYF	TGTGCCAGCAGCTTAGCGCTGGGGGAGACCCAGTACTTC
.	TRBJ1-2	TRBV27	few	CASSLFAGAKDYGYTF	TGTGCCAGCAGTTTATTCGCAGGGGCTAAGGATTATGGCTACACCTTC
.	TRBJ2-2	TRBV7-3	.	CASRSAAGNTGELFF	TGTGCCAGCAGGTCCGCGGCGGGAAACACCGGGGAGCTGTTTTTT
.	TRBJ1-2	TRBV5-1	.	CASSLDSANYGYTF	TGCGCCAGCAGCTTGGACAGCGCTAACTATGGCTACACCTTC
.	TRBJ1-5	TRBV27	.	CASSPQGTPNQPQHF	TGTGCCAGCAGTCCACAAGGGACACCCAATCAGCCCCAGCATTTT
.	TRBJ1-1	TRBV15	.	CATSSRHNDGFMNTEAFF	TGTGCCACCAGCAGTAGACACAACGATGGATTTATGAACACTGAAGCTTTCTTT
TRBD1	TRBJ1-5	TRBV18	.	CASSPQGAQPQHF	TGTGCCAGCTCACCGCAGGGGGCCCAGCCCCAGCATTTT
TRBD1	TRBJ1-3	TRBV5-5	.	CASSPGQEFPGNTIYF	TGTGCCAGCAGCCCAGGACAGGAATTCCCTGGAAACACCATATATTTT
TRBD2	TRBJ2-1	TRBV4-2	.	CASSQDMTSGLGRQFF	TGTGCCAGCAGCCAAGATATGACTAGCGGGTTGGGTCGGCAGTTCTTC
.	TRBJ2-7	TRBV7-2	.	CASSRSAFPYEQYF	TGTGCCAGCAGCCGAAGCGCGTTCCCCTACGAGCAGTACTTC
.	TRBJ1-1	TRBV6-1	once	CASSERGSEAFF	TGTGCCAGCAGTGAACGGGGATCTGAAGCTTTCTTT
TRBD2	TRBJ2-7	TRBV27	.	CARDPRGLAGAPGSYEQYF	TGTGCCAGAGACCCTAGGGGACTAGCGGGGGCCCCAGGCTCCTACGAGCAGTACTTC
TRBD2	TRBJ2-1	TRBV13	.	CASSRPISGKSSYNEQFF	TGTGCCAGCAGCCGCCCGATAAGCGGGAAGAGCTCCTACAATGAGCAGTTCTTC
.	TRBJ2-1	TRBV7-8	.	CASRPTGHPYNEQFF	TGTGCCAGCAGACCTACGGGACACCCATACAATGAGCAGTTCTTC
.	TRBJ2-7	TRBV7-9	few	CASSTAYEQYF	TGTGCCAGCAGCACAGCCTACGAGCAGTACTTC
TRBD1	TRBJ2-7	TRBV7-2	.	CASSLGGDSSYEQYF	TGTGCCAGCAGCTTAGGAGGGGACAGCTCCTACGAGCAGTACTTC
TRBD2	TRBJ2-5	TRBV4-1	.	CASSQRISGAGTQYF	TGCGCCAGCAGCCAGAGGATCAGCGGGGCTGGGACCCAGTACTTC
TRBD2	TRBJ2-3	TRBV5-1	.	CASSLATSGGAVGDTQYF	TGCGCCAGCAGCTTGGCGACTAGCGGGGGGGCCGTGGGAGATACGCAGTATTTT
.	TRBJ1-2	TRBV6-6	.	CASSYETDGYTF	TGTGCCAGCAGTTACGAGACAGACGGCTACACCTTC
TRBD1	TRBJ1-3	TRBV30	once	CAWSIGQVSGNTIYF	TGTGCCTGGAGCATCGGACAGGTCTCTGGAAACACCATATATTTT
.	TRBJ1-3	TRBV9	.	CASSPGSSGNTIYF	TGTGCCAGCAGCCCAGGGTCCTCTGGAAACACCATATATTTT
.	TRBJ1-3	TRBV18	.	CASSPDLHTISGNTIYF	TGTGCCAGCTCACCAGATCTTCACACCATCTCTGGAAACACCATATATTTT
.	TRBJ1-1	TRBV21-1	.	CASSKTGGTEAFF	TGTGCCAGCAGCAAGACAGGAGGCACTGAAGCTTTCTTT
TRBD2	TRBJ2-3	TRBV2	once	CASRGLGADTQYF	TGTGCCAGCAGAGGACTAGGAGCAGATACGCAGTATTTT
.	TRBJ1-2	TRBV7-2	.	CASSPGGTQANYGYTF	TGTGCCAGCAGCCCGGGGGGGACACAAGCTAACTATGGCTACACCTTC
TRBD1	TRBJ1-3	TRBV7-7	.	CASSLGPGQGNTIYF	TGTGCTAGCAGCTTAGGCCCGGGACAGGGAAACACCATATATTTT